These 27 T cell receptor beta chains came from one sample sequenced in a study of shared clonotypes between healthy human individuals (dated by TCRdb to about 2020). Library prep was done by the immunoSEQ multiplex PCR assay. TCRdb's version of the immuneACCESS table is confined to in-frame rearrangements and falls short of the full clone set. An unresolved V gene accounts for under half of the shortfall where checked; the remainder is of unknown origin. A total of 2.3 million or so clones appear in this sample, 85% to 95% of them only once. The ten biggest clones cover approximately 0.4% of the sample. The sequenced sample was naive CD4+ T cells from PBMCs. The cell subset or site label on this specimen signifies: CD45RA+ positively selected. The receptors shown here come from a man between 18 and 35 years old in good health. Some clones in this sample may be carry-over from other donors' samples.

V gene TRBV30 combines with J gene TRBJ2-7; D call uncertain. Germline lookup yields CDR1 GTSNPN and CDR2 SVGIG (reference sequence). The CDR3 contains 15 residues. Trimming removed 0 bases at V and 3 bases at J, with 15 bases between. CDR3 nucleotides: TGTGCCTGGAGTGTGGCCCCCGGTCCCTTCTACGAGCAGTACTTC. Protein sequence: CAWSVAPGPFYEQYF.

V gene TRBV7-6 combines with J gene TRBJ1-6, with a possible D match to TRBD1 (5 bases). Germline CDR1 is SGHVS and CDR2 is FNYEAQ. Between the trimmed V and J ends, which lost 2 bases and 9 bases, there was a span of 11 bases. The CDR3 has 14 amino acids. In nucleotides, the CDR3 is TGTGCCAGCAGCTTATCCGGGGACGGTTCACCCCTCCACTTT. Translating gives CASSLSGDGSPLHF. Full variable domain (outside the CDR3, taken from reference TRBV7-6 and TRBJ1-6): GAGVSQSPRYKVTKRGQDVALRCDPISGHVSLYWYRQALGQGPEFLTYFNYEAQQDKSGLPNDRFSAERPEGSISTLTIQRTEQRDSAMYRCASSLSGDGSPLHFGNGTRLTVT.

The chain uses TRBV30 and TRBJ2-5; D is perhaps TRBD2 (5 bases). The CDR3 spans 13 residues. Germline assignment: CDR1 GTSNPN and CDR2 SVGIG (reference sequence). V lost 5 bases and J 4 bases, leaving 14 bases between the germline ends. In DNA form, the CDR3 reads TGTGCCTGGGAGCAAGGCGGGCCAGAGACCCAGTACTTC. Amino acids: CAWEQGGPETQYF.

The V and J genes are TRBV18 and TRBJ2-4; 11 nucleotides align to TRBD2. The germline V gene has CDR1 KGHSH and CDR2 LQKENI. Trimming took 2 bases from V and 0 from J; bases not matched to a gene: 3. The CDR3 totals 17 residues. In nucleotides, the CDR3 is TGTGCCAGCTCACCAACTAGCGGGGGAATAGCCAAAAACATTCAGTACTTC. This translates into CASSPTSGGIAKNIQYF.

The rearrangement joins TRBV6-1 to TRBJ2-2, with D hard to call. V was trimmed by 8 bases and J by 3 bases, leaving 10 bases between them. This CDR3 is built from 13 residues. CDR1 and CDR2 (germline): MNHNS, SASEGT. The CDR3, as DNA: TGTGCCAGCGGTGGGCAATACACCGGGGAGCTGTTTTTT. Its translation is CASGGQYTGELFF.

This chain links TRBV23-1 with TRBJ1-5, with 12 nucleotides matching TRBD1. TRBV23-1 is placed among ORFs of uncertain function. The CDR3 has 21 residues. V shed 4 bases, J shed 2 bases, and the junction held 18 bases outside the gene matches. CDR3 loop: CASSPYSPGQGAPRGNQPQHF. The CDR3 DNA follows: TGCGCCAGCAGTCCTTACTCACCGGGACAGGGGGCACCCCGGGGCAATCAGCCCCAGCATTTT.

Of note for this clone: Other nucleotide sequences from this sample produce the same CDR3. This chain uses TRBV29-1 with TRBJ2-2; the D gene could be TRBD1 or TRBD2 (6 bases each). The CDR3 is 12 amino acids. V was cut by 4 bases and J by 7 bases, with 10 bases left in between. Germline loops: CDR1 SQVTM, CDR2 ANQGSEA. The CDR3 nucleotides are TGCAGCGTTGCGGGGGCAGGCGGGGAGCTGTTTTTT. It translates to CSVAGAGGELFF.

The chain has TRBV28 and TRBJ2-7; 8 bases are shared with TRBD1. Germline CDR1 and CDR2: MDHEN and SYDVKM. V dropped 4 bases and J dropped 5; count of bases not matched to a gene: 7. The CDR3 has 14 amino acids. The DNA for the CDR3 is TGTGCCAGCAGTTACCAGGGGGCTTACCACGAGCAGTACTTC. Translated, it gives CASSYQGAYHEQYF.

This chain joins TRBV7-6 and TRBJ1-4, with a possible D match to TRBD1 (5 bases). Deletions cut 3 bases from V and 6 bases from J, with 17 bases between. Germline V gene sequence: CDR1 SGHVS, CDR2 FNYEAQ. The CDR3 has 16 residues. CDR3 coding DNA: TGTGCCAGCAGCTTTAGTGCGGGACGGTTGGATGAAAAACTGTTTTTT. Translation gives CASSFSAGRLDEKLFF.

V gene TRBV6-5 combines with J gene TRBJ2-7; 8 nucleotides match TRBD1. This CDR3 is 12 amino acids long. Germline V gives CDR1 MNHEY, CDR2 SVGAGI. Trimming removed 6 bases from V and 11 bases from J; junction bases left unmatched: 9. CDR3 amino acids: CASSIGQGEEYF. The CDR3 nucleotides read TGTGCCAGCAGCATAGGACAGGGCGAAGAGTACTTC.

The chain recombines TRBV27 with TRBJ1-1; the D gene is possibly TRBD1 (6 bases). From germline, CDR1 is MNHEY and CDR2 SMNVEV (reference sequence). This CDR3 spans 14 amino acids. The V gene lost 8 bases and the J gene lost 8 bases, with 21 bases spanning the gap. CDR3 coding DNA: TGTGCCAGCCTCCGACTTGCGGGGGCTGCAGAAGCTTTCTTT. Protein: CASLRLAGAAEAFF.

V is TRBV25-1 and J is TRBJ2-3; TRBD2 aligns across 8 bases. The germline CDR1 and CDR2 sequences are MGHDK and SYGVNS. After removal of 2 bases from V and 2 bases from J, the junction contained 9 bases not matched to a gene. There are 17 residues in the CDR3. In nucleotides, the CDR3 is TGTGCCAGCAGTGAAGGGGTGGCGGGAGGCCCCACAGATACGCAGTATTTT. Its protein product is CASSEGVAGGPTDTQYF.

The chain employs TRBV28 and TRBJ1-3, with D possibly TRBD1 on 5 matching bases. V was trimmed by 10 bases and J by 4 bases, leaving 5 bases between them. Per germline, CDR1 MDHEN and CDR2 SYDVKM. The CDR3 has 10 amino acids. CDR3 amino acids: CATGGNTIYF. CDR3 in DNA: TGTGCCACAGGGGGAAACACCATATATTTT.

The chain is built from TRBV27 and TRBJ1-1, with a tentative D call TRBD1 (5 bases). This CDR3 is 14 amino acids long. CDR1 and CDR2 (germline): MNHEY, SMNVEV (reference sequence). V shed 0 bases and J shed 4 bases, with 9 bases lying between them. DNA for the CDR3: TGTGCCAGCAGTTTATCGGGACTGGTCACTGAAGCTTTCTTT. This codes for CASSLSGLVTEAFF.

This clone was seen only once. This CDR3 reads CANTQGGGTGELFF. The CDR3 region has the DNA TGTGCCAACACACAGGGAGGAGGCACCGGGGAGCTGTTTTTT. The chain joins TRBV18 to TRBJ2-2; possibly TRBD1 or TRBD2 for D (6 bases each). There are 14 residues in the CDR3. V lost 10 bases, J lost 4 bases, and 16 bases lay in between. Germline CDR1 reads KGHSH; CDR2 reads LQKENI.

The chain combines TRBV27 with TRBJ2-3; D possibly corresponds to TRBD2 (6 bases). Germline V gene data show CDR1 as MNHEY and CDR2 as SMNVEV (reference sequence). V dropped 8 bases and J dropped 2 bases, with 11 bases sitting between them. The CDR3 runs to 13 residues. The CDR3 loop is CASFGGDTDTQYF. CDR3 nucleotides: TGTGCCAGCTTTGGCGGGGACACAGATACGCAGTATTTT.

The rearrangement links TRBV5-6 to TRBJ2-5; no clear D gene. The CDR3 contains 13 residues. Germline V gene lookup returns CDR1 SGHDT and CDR2 YYEEEE. The V end lost 5 bases, the J end lost 5 bases, and 13 bases lay between the germline ends. CDR3 residues: CASRIPLSETQYF. DNA for the CDR3: TGTGCCAGCAGGATACCTCTATCGGAGACCCAGTACTTC.

This clone was seen once. CDR3 protein: CASFRRQGSYNEQFF. The CDR3 bases are TGTGCCAGCTTCCGGAGACAGGGCTCCTACAATGAGCAGTTCTTC. V gene TRBV6-1 combines with J gene TRBJ2-1; 7 bases fit TRBD1. Trimming at V came to 8 bases and at J to 0 bases, leaving 7 bases not matched to a gene. The CDR3 consists of 15 residues. The germline CDR1 and CDR2 sequences are MNHNS and SASEGT.

The CDR3 DNA sequence: TGTGCCAGCAGTTCCGGGGCCCCAGATACGCAGTATTTT. Protein sequence: CASSSGAPDTQYF. The chain links TRBV28 to TRBJ2-3, with D possibly being TRBD1 or TRBD2 (5 bases each). Germline-derived CDR1 and CDR2 are MDHEN and SYDVKM. V was pared by 4 bases and J by 4 bases, with 9 bases between. The CDR3 runs to 13 residues.

About this clone: Other DNA variants within this sample encode the same CDR3. The rearrangement links TRBV18 to TRBJ2-3; TRBD2 is a possible D gene (5 bases). V lost 6 bases and J lost 1, with 11 bases in between. Germline V gene sequence: CDR1 KGHSH, CDR2 LQKENI. CDR3 length: 14 amino acids. The DNA for the CDR3 is TGTGCCAGCTCTCCAATTAGCGGCACAGATACGCAGTATTTT. Translation gives CASSPISGTDTQYF.

The rearrangement uses TRBV6-1 and TRBJ2-3; 9 positions agree with TRBD2. The ends lost 7 bases at V and 3 bases at J; junction bases unmatched: 8. The CDR3 covers 15 residues. The germline CDR1 and CDR2 sequences are MNHNS and SASEGT. CDR3 region: CASNEREVLTDTQYF. The CDR3 nucleotides read TGTGCCAGCAACGAGCGGGAGGTACTGACAGATACGCAGTATTTT.

This clone was counted between two and nine times. The chain combines TRBV5-1 with TRBJ1-3; D call uncertain. V was clipped by 3 bases and J by 4 bases, with 11 bases between them. There are 14 residues in the CDR3. The germline gives CDR1 SGHRS, CDR2 YFSETQ. In DNA form, the CDR3 reads TGCGCCAGCAGCTCAAAGGACCGCGGAAACACCATATATTTT. Amino acid sequence: CASSSKDRGNTIYF.

This CDR3 reads CASRANTGELFF. The CDR3, as DNA: TGTGCCAGCAGGGCGAACACCGGGGAGCTGTTTTTT. The chain recombines TRBV7-3 with TRBJ2-2; D unclear. CDR1 is SGHTA and CDR2 is FQGTGA in the germline V gene. The CDR3 runs 12 residues. Trimming removed 6 bases at V and 0 bases at J, with 2 bases between.

This clone was picked up one time. V usage is TRBV5-1 and J usage is TRBJ2-7; 9 bases line up with TRBD2. The CDR3 runs 15 residues. Per the germline V gene, CDR1 is SGHRS and CDR2 is YFSETQ. J gave up 7 bases and V 2 bases, and 10 bases lay outside the gene matches. CDR3 amino acids: CASSLGIAGVQEQYF. In nucleotides, the CDR3 is TGCGCCAGCAGCTTAGGGATAGCGGGAGTTCAGGAGCAGTACTTC.

Remarks on this clone: Additional DNA sequences in this sample encode the identical CDR3. CDR3 region: CASSRPGRGNTEAFF. The CDR3 bases are TGTGCCAGCAGCCGCCCGGGTCGAGGGAACACTGAAGCTTTCTTT. The V call is TRBV7-9, the J call TRBJ1-1; D call uncertain. The CDR3 is made up of 15 amino acids. The germline V and J ends were trimmed by 5 bases and 1 base, with 14 bases remaining between them. Germline assignment: CDR1 SEHNR and CDR2 FQNEAQ (reference sequence).

V gene TRBV7-9 combines with J gene TRBJ2-3, with D possibly being TRBD2 (5 bases). The CDR3 consists of 18 residues. CDR1 and CDR2 (germline): SEHNR, FQNEAQ (reference sequence). The V end lost 0 bases, the J end lost 1 base, and 17 bases lay between the germline ends. DNA of the CDR3: TGTGCCAGCAGCTTAGCATATTCGAGGGCGACTGGCACAGATACGCAGTATTTT. Protein: CASSLAYSRATGTDTQYF. The complete variable domain, with remaining parts taken from reference TRBV7-9 and TRBJ2-3, reads DTGVSQNPRHKITKRGQNVTFRCDPISEHNRLYWYRQTLGQGPEFLTYFQNEAQLEKSRLLSDRFSAERPKGSFSTLEIQRTEQGDSAMYLCASSLAYSRATGTDTQYFGPGTRLTVL.

The V call is TRBV11-3, the J call TRBJ2-3, with 7 bases identical to TRBD2. V lost 5 bases and J lost 2; bases outside the gene matches: 4. The CDR3 consists of 14 residues. CDR1 is SGHNT and CDR2 is YENEEA in the germline V gene. CDR3 region: CASSPSGFTDTQYF. The CDR3 nucleotides are TGTGCCAGCAGCCCTAGCGGTTTCACAGATACGCAGTATTTT.